These 3 T cell receptor beta chains were all obtained from the same sample, sequenced in a study of blood T cell repertoires in COVID-19. The data were produced by immunoSEQ multiplex PCR, yet TCRdb's version contains in-frame clones alone and is incomplete. Seen here are 350,000 to 400,000 clones, more than 85% observed once, and the top ten hold 0.8% to 0.9%. Sequenced: PBMCs or T cells enriched from blood (not recorded which). The receptors shown here come from a woman aged 40-49 years who had been exposed to COVID-19.

This sequence joins TRBV2 and TRBJ1-2; no clear D gene. CDR3 length: 12 amino acids. V was cut by 4 bases and J by 5 bases, with 8 bases left in between. Germline CDR1 SNHLY, CDR2 FYNNEI. In nucleotides, the CDR3 is TGTGCCAGCAGTGTCAGTCAGTATGGCTACACCTTC. The encoded protein is CASSVSQYGYTF.

The rearrangement links TRBV20-1 to TRBJ1-5; no clear D gene. Germline-derived CDR1 and CDR2 are DFQATT and SNEGSKA (reference sequence). The V end lost 3 bases, the J end lost 3 bases, and 9 bases lay between the germline ends. CDR3 length equals 13 residues. The CDR3 DNA reads TGCAGTGCTAGTCCAGGACTCAATCAGCCCCAGCATTTT. Its translation: CSASPGLNQPQHF.

The chain employs TRBV29-1 and TRBJ2-7; weak D call: TRBD1 (6 bases). V shed 4 bases and J shed 0 bases, with 10 bases lying between them. Germline values: CDR1 SQVTM, CDR2 ANQGSEA. This CDR3 has 13 amino acids. DNA of the CDR3: TGCAGCGTTGGGGGACACAACTCCTACGAGCAGTACTTC. Amino acid sequence: CSVGGHNSYEQYF.